The 27 T cell receptor beta chains reported below all come from one sample, sequenced in a study of response to subunit inactivated influenza vaccine. MiXCR, applied by TCRdb to the RT-PCR reads, yields one record per CDR3 protein. The sample has roughly 790,000 distinct CDR3 sequences, 21% seen once. The sample was PBMCs from blood, taken 5 days after vaccination. The receptors here all came from a man over 45 who received an inactivated influenza vaccine.

This chain connects TRBV7-6 to TRBJ2-5; 7 bases match TRBD1. CDR3 size: 14 residues. The germline CDR1 and CDR2 sequences are SGHVS and FNYEAQ. Unmatched junction bases numbered 6, after V lost 5 bases and J lost 3 bases. CDR3 amino acids: CASSPMTGKETQYF. The CDR3 coding sequence is TGTGCCAGCAGCCCCATGACAGGGAAAGAGACCCAGTACTTC.

The rearrangement uses TRBV6-6 and TRBJ2-7; 7 positions match TRBD2. Trimming removed 6 bases from V and 6 bases from J; junction bases left unmatched: 8. Germline V gives CDR1 MNHNY, CDR2 SVGAGI (reference sequence). This CDR3 region has 13 residues. In DNA form, the CDR3 reads TGTGCCAGCAGCGGGGACCGGACTAGCGAGCAGTACTTC. Protein product: CASSGDRTSEQYF.

This clonotype was counted only a few times. The CDR3 coding sequence is TGTGCCAGCAGCTTATCTGGCGGAGGGGGTGGGGAGCAGTACTTC. Translating it yields CASSLSGGGGGEQYF. This chain links TRBV7-9 with TRBJ2-7; TRBD1 or TRBD2 may be the D gene (6 bases each). This CDR3 comprises 15 residues. V was trimmed by 2 bases and J by 7 bases, leaving 18 bases between them. Per the germline V gene, CDR1 is SEHNR and CDR2 is FQNEAQ (reference sequence).

The genes are TRBV10-3 and TRBJ1-4; maybe TRBD1 (6 bases). Trimming removed 3 bases at V and 8 bases at J, with 13 bases between. Germline loops: CDR1 ENHRY, CDR2 SYGVKD. CDR3 size: 14 residues. The CDR3 nucleotides are TGTGCCATCAGTGAAACAGGGAAAGCAGAAAAACTGTTTTTT. It yields the protein CAISETGKAEKLFF.

This clonotype was picked up many times. The chain links TRBV10-3 to TRBJ2-1; D is tentatively TRBD1 or TRBD2 (6 bases each). CDR3 length: 14 amino acids. Germline V gene data show CDR1 as ENHRY and CDR2 as SYGVKD. V was shortened by 5 bases and J by 9 bases, with 17 bases between the two germline ends. In DNA, the CDR3 is TGTGCCATCAGTCCTTCGGAGGGGGTCGGTGAGCAGTTCTTC. Translated: CAISPSEGVGEQFF.

The rearrangement uses TRBV29-1 and TRBJ2-1; no clear D gene. V was trimmed by 4 bases and J by 0 bases, leaving 7 bases between them. The CDR3 has 13 amino acids. Germline lookup yields CDR1 SQVTM and CDR2 ANQGSEA. CDR3 DNA: TGCAGCGTTGGGCGGATCTCCTACAATGAGCAGTTCTTC. Amino acid sequence: CSVGRISYNEQFF.

In its sample, this clonotype was seen many times. The chain has TRBV12-3 or TRBV12-4 and TRBJ2-3, with 11 bases that match TRBD2. J gave up 14 bases and V 0 bases, and 4 bases lay outside the gene matches. The CDR3 runs to 13 residues. Written as DNA, the CDR3 is TGTGCCAGCAGTTTAGCTAGCGGGAGGGCCGCGTATTTT. Its translation is CASSLASGRAAYF.

This clonotype was detected only a few times. The chain carries TRBV6-2 or TRBV6-3 and TRBJ1-1, with D uncertain. V dropped 5 bases and J dropped 3 bases, with 10 bases sitting between them. CDR3 length: 13 residues. The germline V gene has CDR1 MNHEY and CDR2 SVGEGT. CDR3 sequence: CASSRRVYTEAFF. In DNA form, the CDR3 reads TGTGCCAGCAGTCGACGTGTATACACTGAAGCTTTCTTT.

The gene calls are TRBV6-5 and TRBJ2-7; D remains unclear. The CDR3 runs 15 residues. V lost 0 bases and J 5 bases, leaving 14 bases between the germline ends. CDR1 MNHEY and CDR2 SVGAGI come from the germline V gene. This CDR3 reads CASSYSPRPTNEQYF. The CDR3 nucleotides read TGTGCCAGCAGTTACTCGCCCAGGCCGACCAACGAGCAGTACTTC.

The chain recombines TRBV12-3 or TRBV12-4 with TRBJ2-5, with D perhaps TRBD2 (6 bases). Trimming removed 1 base at V and 4 bases at J, with 13 bases between. The CDR3 has 15 residues. CDR3 region: CASSLGQVGGETQYF. The CDR3 bases are TGTGCCAGCAGTTTAGGGCAGGTGGGGGGAGAGACCCAGTACTTC.

This clonotype showed up just a few times. V and J are TRBV30 and TRBJ2-1, with 8 bases that match TRBD1. V was clipped by 7 bases and J by 0 bases; unmatched bases: 5. Germline values: CDR1 GTSNPN, CDR2 SVGIG (reference sequence). The CDR3 covers 14 residues. CDR3 residues: CAYTTGGSYNEQFF. The CDR3 nucleotides are TGTGCCTACACCACAGGGGGCTCCTACAATGAGCAGTTCTTC.

The chain has TRBV14 and TRBJ2-4; D gene uncertain. This CDR3 is 13 amino acids long. In germline, CDR1 is SGHDN, CDR2 FVKESK. Trimming left V 3 bases short and J 8 bases short, with 11 bases between. The CDR3 sequence is CASSQIPWDIQYF. In DNA, the CDR3 is TGTGCCAGCAGCCAGATCCCCTGGGACATTCAGTACTTC. The full variable domain, in which reference TRBV14 and TRBJ2-4 provide the parts outside the CDR3, is EAGVTQFPSHSVIEKGQTVTLRCDPISGHDNLYWYRRVMGKEIKFLLHFVKESKQDESGMPNNRFLAERTGGTYSTLKVQPAELEDSGVYFCASSQIPWDIQYFGAGTRLSVL.

The chain joins TRBV5-5 to TRBJ2-1, with 9 bases aligning to TRBD2. Germline loops: CDR1 SGHKS, CDR2 YYEKEE (reference sequence). J gave up 7 bases and V 0 bases, and 11 bases lay outside the gene matches. The CDR3 length is 17 residues. The CDR3 protein is CASSLAGRSGGLNEQFF. In nucleotides, the CDR3 is TGTGCCAGCAGCTTGGCTGGTAGAAGCGGGGGGCTTAATGAGCAGTTCTTC.

This clonotype was picked up a small number of times. The chain combines TRBV27 with TRBJ2-1, with D perhaps TRBD1 or TRBD2 (6 bases each). There are 14 residues in the CDR3. Germline V gene lookup returns CDR1 MNHEY and CDR2 SMNVEV (reference sequence). Trimming removed 3 bases at V and 6 bases at J, with 12 bases between. The CDR3 sequence is CASSFWGAGNEQFF. The CDR3 nucleotides are TGTGCCAGCAGTTTCTGGGGGGCGGGCAATGAGCAGTTCTTC.

This clonotype came up many times. This sequence joins TRBV6-4 and TRBJ2-1; TRBD2 aligns across 7 bases. The CDR3 consists of 16 residues. Germline CDR1 MRHNA, CDR2 SNTAGT. The V segment lost 2 bases and the J segment 4 bases; nucleotides outside the gene matches: 8. CDR3 nucleotides: TGTGCCAGCAGTGACGCTAGCGGCGCCACTTACAATGAGCAGTTCTTC. Protein product: CASSDASGATYNEQFF.

The chain joins TRBV12-3 or TRBV12-4 to TRBJ1-1; the D is unclear. V was pared by 2 bases and J by 7 bases, with 8 bases between. The CDR3 has 12 amino acids. CDR3 in amino acids: CASSLSPSEAFF. As DNA, the CDR3 is TGTGCCAGCAGTTTAAGCCCCAGTGAAGCTTTCTTT.

This clonotype was recorded a few times. CDR3 DNA: TGTGCCAGCAGCTTAGCCCCCAGACAAGAGACCCAGTACTTC. It yields the protein CASSLAPRQETQYF. This chain connects TRBV7-2 to TRBJ2-5; no reliable D call. This CDR3 region has 14 residues. Germline CDR1 is SGHTA and CDR2 is FQGNSA. V shed 0 bases and J shed 2 bases, with 7 bases lying between them.

This chain connects TRBV30 to TRBJ2-3; D is unclear. CDR3 size: 14 residues. Germline lookup yields CDR1 GTSNPN and CDR2 SVGIG (reference sequence). V was shortened by 2 bases and J by 2 bases, with 11 bases between the two germline ends. CDR3 DNA: TGTGCCTGGAGTTACAGACTCGACACAGATACGCAGTATTTT. Its translation is CAWSYRLDTDTQYF.

The chain employs TRBV12-3 or TRBV12-4 and TRBJ1-1; 7 bases map to TRBD1. The CDR3 consists of 14 residues. With 5 bases clipped from V and 4 bases from J, the junction kept 7 bases outside the gene matches. CDR3 sequence: CASSRQGRTTEAFF. The CDR3, as DNA: TGTGCCAGCAGTCGACAGGGCAGGACCACTGAAGCTTTCTTT.

Notes on this clonotype: A read error may produce the germline difference seen at one junction end. The chain carries TRBV7-2 and TRBJ2-4, with D tentatively TRBD1 (5 bases). The V gene's germline CDR1 is SGHTA and CDR2 FQGNSA. The CDR3 length is 14 residues. The CDR3 protein is CASSQSQASSKFSF. The CDR3 nucleotides are TGTGCCAGCAGCCAATCACAGGCGAGTTCGAAATTCAGCTTC.

This clonotype was detected a few times. The chain uses TRBV12-3 or TRBV12-4 and TRBJ2-7; D is perhaps TRBD1 (6 bases). This CDR3 spans 14 amino acids. The V and J ends lost 6 bases and 5 bases respectively, with 17 bases between them. DNA of the CDR3: TGTGCCAGCAGCAGGAGGACAGCCCACCACGAGCAGTACTTC. Protein sequence: CASSRRTAHHEQYF.

This clonotype showed up many times. The V gene is TRBV12-3 or TRBV12-4, the J gene TRBJ2-5; 12 bases line up with TRBD2. Trimming cost V 2 bases and J 7 bases; bases outside gene matches: 5. This CDR3 has 15 residues. This chain's CDR3 is CASSLLAGGPGTQYF. The CDR3 DNA reads as TGTGCCAGCAGTTTACTAGCGGGGGGGCCCGGGACCCAGTACTTC.

The chain employs TRBV11-2 and TRBJ2-3; maybe TRBD1 (5 bases). With 2 bases removed from V and 4 bases from J, the gap between germline ends came to 25 bases. This CDR3 comprises 19 residues. Looked up from germline, CDR1 is SGHAT and CDR2 is FQNNGV. Here the CDR3 DNA reads TGTGCCAGCAGCTTAAATATAGGGGCAGGGCCCCGGTTCCCAGATACGCAGTATTTT. It specifies CASSLNIGAGPRFPDTQYF.

This clonotype was counted between two and nine times. The chain carries TRBV19 and TRBJ1-5, with D tentatively TRBD1 (6 bases). Germline assignment: CDR1 LNHDA and CDR2 SQIVND (reference sequence). V lost 7 bases and J 5 bases, leaving 18 bases between the germline ends. CDR3 length equals 15 residues. The CDR3 sequence is CASKSRRGGDQPQHF. For the CDR3, the DNA is TGTGCCAGTAAGTCCCGCAGGGGAGGCGATCAGCCCCAGCATTTT.

This clonotype was observed a handful of times. This sequence joins TRBV5-1 and TRBJ2-1; TRBD2 might be the D (5 bases). The CDR3 is 13 residues long. From germline, CDR1 is SGHRS and CDR2 YFSETQ. The germline V and J ends were trimmed by 1 base and 8 bases, with 10 bases remaining between them. Here the CDR3 DNA reads TGCGCCAGCAGCTTGCTCCAGAGGGATGAGCAGTTCTTC. Protein: CASSLLQRDEQFF.

This chain joins TRBV20-1 and TRBJ2-1, with D perhaps matching TRBD2 (6 bases). CDR3 size: 15 residues. The germline V and J ends were trimmed by 1 base and 9 bases, with 19 bases remaining between them. Germline CDR1 and CDR2: DFQATT and SNEGSKA (reference sequence). The CDR3 nucleotides read TGCAGTGCTAGAGGAGGAGGGGCTCCCAGCAGTGAGCAGTTCTTC. Translated: CSARGGGAPSSEQFF.

This chain joins TRBV9 and TRBJ2-3, with D perhaps TRBD1 or TRBD2 (5 bases each). The V end was cut by 1 base, the J end by 0 bases, with 18 bases between. The CDR3 extends over 18 amino acids. Germline values: CDR1 SGDLS, CDR2 YYNGEE. CDR3 amino acids: CASSVSGTSDPSTDTQYF. As DNA, the CDR3 is TGTGCCAGCAGCGTATCAGGGACCTCCGATCCTAGCACAGATACGCAGTATTTT.